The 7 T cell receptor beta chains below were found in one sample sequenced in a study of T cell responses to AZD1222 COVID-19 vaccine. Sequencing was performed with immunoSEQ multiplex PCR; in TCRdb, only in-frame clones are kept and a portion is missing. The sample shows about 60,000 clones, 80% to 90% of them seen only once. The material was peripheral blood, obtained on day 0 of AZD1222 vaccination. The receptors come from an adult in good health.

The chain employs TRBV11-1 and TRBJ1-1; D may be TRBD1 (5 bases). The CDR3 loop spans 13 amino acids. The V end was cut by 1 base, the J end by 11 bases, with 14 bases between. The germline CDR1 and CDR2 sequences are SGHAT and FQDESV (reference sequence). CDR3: CASSLDGGARAFF. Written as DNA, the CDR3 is TGTGCCAGCAGCTTAGATGGAGGGGCGCGGGCTTTCTTT.

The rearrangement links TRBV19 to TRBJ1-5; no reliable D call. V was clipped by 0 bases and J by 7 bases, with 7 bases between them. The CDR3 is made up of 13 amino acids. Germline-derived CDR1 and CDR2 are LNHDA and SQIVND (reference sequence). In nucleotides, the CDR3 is TGTGCCAGTAGTATAGAAGGGAGACAGCCCCAGCATTTT. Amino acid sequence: CASSIEGRQPQHF.

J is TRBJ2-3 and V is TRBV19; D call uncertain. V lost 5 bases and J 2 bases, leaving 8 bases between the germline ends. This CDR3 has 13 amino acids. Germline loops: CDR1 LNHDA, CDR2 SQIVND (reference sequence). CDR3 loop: CASSFSVTDTQYF. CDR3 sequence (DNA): TGTGCCAGTAGTTTTTCGGTCACAGATACGCAGTATTTT.

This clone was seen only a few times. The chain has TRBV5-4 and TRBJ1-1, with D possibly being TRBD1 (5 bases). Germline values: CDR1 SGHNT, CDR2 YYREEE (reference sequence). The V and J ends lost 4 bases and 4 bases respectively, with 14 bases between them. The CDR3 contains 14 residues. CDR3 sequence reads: CASSIQGAGTEAFF. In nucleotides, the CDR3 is TGTGCCAGCAGCATCCAGGGTGCTGGCACTGAAGCTTTCTTT.

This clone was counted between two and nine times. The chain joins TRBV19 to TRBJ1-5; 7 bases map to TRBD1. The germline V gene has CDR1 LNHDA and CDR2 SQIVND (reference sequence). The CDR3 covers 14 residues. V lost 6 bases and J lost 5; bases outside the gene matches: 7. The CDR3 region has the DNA TGTGCCAGTAGACCGACAGGGTGGGATCAGCCCCAGCATTTT. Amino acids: CASRPTGWDQPQHF.

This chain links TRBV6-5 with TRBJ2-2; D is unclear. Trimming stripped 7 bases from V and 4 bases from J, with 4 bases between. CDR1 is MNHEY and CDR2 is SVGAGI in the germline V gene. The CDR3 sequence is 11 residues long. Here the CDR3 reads CASKSTGELFF. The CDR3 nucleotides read TGTGCCAGCAAGAGCACCGGGGAGCTGTTTTTT.

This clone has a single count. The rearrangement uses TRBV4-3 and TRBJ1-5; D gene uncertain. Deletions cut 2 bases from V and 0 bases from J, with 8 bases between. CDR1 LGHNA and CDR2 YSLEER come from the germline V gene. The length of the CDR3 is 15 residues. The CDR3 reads CASSQWTDSNQPQHF. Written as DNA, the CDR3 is TGCGCCAGCAGCCAATGGACGGATAGCAATCAGCCCCAGCATTTT.